These 27 T cell receptor beta chains were all obtained from the same sample, sequenced in a study of beta chain features in type 1 diabetes. The whole isolated RNA underwent reverse transcription, so sequencing captured expressed TCRB transcripts. Profiling relied on immunoSEQ multiplex PCR, and the TCRdb table lists in-frame clones only, not all of them. The table includes around 44,000 clones, 51% detected once. Specimen: Tregs from blood. Receptor source: a young woman in good health.

This clone was counted between two and nine times. The chain combines TRBV18 with TRBJ2-7; the match to TRBD2 covers 8 bases. The CDR3 is 14 residues long. Germline V lookup: CDR1 KGHSH, CDR2 LQKENI. V shed 2 bases, J shed 11 bases, and the junction held 11 bases outside the gene matches. CDR3 nucleotides: TGTGCCAGCTCACCAAGAGGGGCGGGAGGTGAAGAGTACTTC. Translated: CASSPRGAGGEEYF.

V is TRBV7-2 and J is TRBJ1-3; 9 nucleotides line up with TRBD1. CDR1 and CDR2 from the germline V gene are SGHTA and FQGNSA. The CDR3 is made up of 17 amino acids. Trimming took 5 bases from V and 0 from J; bases not matched to a gene: 8. CDR3 region: CASSRPGQGFSGNTIYF. CDR3 sequence (DNA): TGTGCCAGCAGCCGACCGGGACAGGGTTTCTCTGGAAACACCATATATTTT.

The chain joins TRBV4-3 to TRBJ2-3; TRBD2 matches 7 bases. Germline V CDR1 and CDR2: LGHNA, YSLEER. This CDR3 region has 14 residues. Trimming took 2 bases from V and 4 from J; bases not matched to a gene: 3. CDR3 DNA: TGCGCCAGCAGCCAACCAACTAGCGCAGATACGCAGTATTTT. It yields the protein CASSQPTSADTQYF.

J is TRBJ2-5 and V is TRBV14; D ambiguous. Per the germline V gene, CDR1 is SGHDN and CDR2 is FVKESK. The CDR3 covers 15 residues. V was pared by 4 bases and J by 5 bases, with 17 bases between. CDR3 protein: CASSRHGPVRETQYF. CDR3 coding DNA: TGTGCCAGCAGCCGACACGGCCCGGTACGGGAGACCCAGTACTTC.

This clone was picked up a small number of times. The V call is TRBV5-1, the J call TRBJ2-1; 12 bases agree with TRBD2. V was clipped by 1 base and J by 6 bases; unmatched bases: 11. This CDR3 has 18 residues. The germline gives CDR1 SGHRS, CDR2 YFSETQ. The CDR3 loop is CASSLMTSGSFGANEQFF. The CDR3 DNA follows: TGCGCCAGCAGCTTGATGACTAGCGGGAGCTTCGGTGCCAATGAGCAGTTCTTC.

V gene TRBV7-6 combines with J gene TRBJ2-2, with D maybe TRBD2 (5 bases). This CDR3 has 16 amino acids. Germline assignment: CDR1 SGHVS and CDR2 FNYEAQ. Trimming cost V 2 bases and J 5 bases, with 15 bases left between them. CDR3 region: CASSLRRKGITGELFF. CDR3 DNA: TGTGCCAGCAGCTTACGGAGGAAGGGTATTACCGGGGAGCTGTTTTTT.

In this sample, this clone turned up a few times. The chain uses TRBV9 and TRBJ2-3; possibly TRBD2 for D (6 bases). The V end lost 3 bases, the J end lost 6 bases, and 17 bases lay between the germline ends. Germline V lookup: CDR1 SGDLS, CDR2 YYNGEE. This CDR3 contains 15 residues. CDR3 coding DNA: TGTGCCAGCAGCGAGGGACTGAGGGTGGTGGATACGCAGTATTTT. Its protein is CASSEGLRVVDTQYF.

This clone was detected only once. V is TRBV7-2 and J is TRBJ1-1; no definite D call. Germline values: CDR1 SGHTA, CDR2 FQGNSA. The CDR3 length is 14 residues. V lost 4 bases and J lost 7, with 16 bases in between. CDR3 DNA sequence: TGTGCCAGCAGCTATACAACAGCTACACATGAAGCTTTCTTT. It specifies CASSYTTATHEAFF. The full variable domain, with the rest looked up from reference TRBV7-2 and TRBJ1-1, is GAGVSQSPSNKVTEKGKDVELRCDPISGHTALYWYRQSLGQGLEFLIYFQGNSAPDKSGLPSDRFSAERTGGSVSTLTIQRTQQEDSAVYLCASSYTTATHEAFFGQGTRLTVV.

This clone has just a few counts. The DNA of the CDR3 is TGCGCCAGCAGCCACGGTCTAGCGGGCTCCTACGAGCAGTACTTC. It translates to CASSHGLAGSYEQYF. This chain joins TRBV4-1 and TRBJ2-7; the match to TRBD2 covers 8 bases. Losses at the gene ends were 3 bases for V and 0 bases for J; bases not matched to a gene: 4. Germline lookup yields CDR1 MGHRA and CDR2 YSYEKL. The CDR3 covers 15 residues.

The chain links TRBV30 to TRBJ2-3, with a tentative D call TRBD2 (5 bases). Germline CDR1 reads GTSNPN; CDR2 reads SVGIG (reference sequence). V was clipped by 1 base and J by 0 bases, with 14 bases between them. The CDR3 is made up of 16 amino acids. The CDR3 loop reads CAWSDYGGPSTDTQYF. CDR3 in DNA: TGTGCCTGGAGTGATTATGGAGGTCCTAGCACAGATACGCAGTATTTT.

This rearrangement joins TRBV30 to TRBJ1-5; TRBD1 aligns across 9 bases. The CDR3 spans 15 residues. Germline CDR1 reads GTSNPN; CDR2 reads SVGIG (reference sequence). V shed 0 bases, J shed 6 bases, and the junction held 6 bases outside the gene matches. As DNA, the CDR3 is TGTGCCTGGAGTGTCACAGGGGGCGTCGGTCAGCCCCAGCATTTT. It is translated as CAWSVTGGVGQPQHF. Full variable domain (outside the CDR3, taken from reference TRBV30 and TRBJ1-5): SQTIHQWPATLVQPVGSPLSLECTVEGTSNPNLYWYRQAAGRGLQLLFYSVGIGQISSEVPQNLSASRPQDRQFILSSKKLLLSDSGFYLCAWSVTGGVGQPQHFGDGTRLSIL.

The chain joins TRBV7-6 to TRBJ1-3; 8 nucleotides match TRBD1. V shed 5 bases, J shed 0 bases, and the junction held 6 bases outside the gene matches. Germline CDR1 is SGHVS and CDR2 is FNYEAQ. The CDR3 length is 16 residues. DNA of the CDR3: TGTGCCAGCAGCCTGGGACAGGCAATCTCTGGAAACACCATATATTTT. Protein sequence: CASSLGQAISGNTIYF. Full variable domain (remainder filled in from reference TRBV7-6 and TRBJ1-3): GAGVSQSPRYKVTKRGQDVALRCDPISGHVSLYWYRQALGQGPEFLTYFNYEAQQDKSGLPNDRFSAERPEGSISTLTIQRTEQRDSAMYRCASSLGQAISGNTIYFGEGSWLTVV.

The V and J genes are TRBV13 and TRBJ1-4, with 8 positions matching TRBD1. Germline V CDR1 and CDR2: PRHDT, FYEKMQ (reference sequence). V trimming: 5 bases; J trimming: 2 bases; junction bases outside the gene matches: 7. The CDR3 covers 16 residues. The DNA for the CDR3 is TGTGCCAGCAGCCGTAGACAGGGGTCCACTAATGAAAAACTGTTTTTT. Translating it yields CASSRRQGSTNEKLFF.

Only a few counts were recorded for this clone. The V call is TRBV7-4, the J call TRBJ2-2; D might be TRBD2 (5 bases). Trimming cost V 4 bases and J 4 bases, with 19 bases left between them. There are 17 residues in the CDR3. Germline V gene sequence: CDR1 SGHVT, CDR2 SQSDAQ. Here the CDR3 reads CASSSDWWERFTGELFF. The CDR3 DNA reads as TGTGCCAGCAGCTCCGATTGGTGGGAGCGTTTCACCGGGGAGCTGTTTTTT.

This clone was counted a few times. This sequence joins TRBV27 and TRBJ2-1; D possibly corresponds to TRBD2 (5 bases). Germline CDR1 is MNHEY and CDR2 is SMNVEV (reference sequence). There are 16 residues in the CDR3. Between the trimmed V and J ends, which lost 3 bases and 0 bases, there was a span of 12 bases. The CDR3 spells CASSFWRRSSYNEQFF. Written as DNA, the CDR3 is TGTGCCAGCAGTTTTTGGCGGAGGAGCTCCTACAATGAGCAGTTCTTC.

The genes are TRBV10-3 and TRBJ2-7; 7 bases line up with TRBD1. J lost 5 bases, V lost 5 bases, and 3 bases had no gene match. Germline V gene data show CDR1 as ENHRY and CDR2 as SYGVKD. The CDR3 runs 12 residues. CDR3 bases: TGTGCCATCAGTTGGGACAGTGACGAGCAGTACTTC. Translated: CAISWDSDEQYF.

The chain's CDR3 is CASSYSIVQGTGNQPQHF. The CDR3 region has the DNA TGTGCCAGCAGTTACTCAATCGTACAGGGTACGGGTAATCAGCCCCAGCATTTT. The chain links TRBV28 to TRBJ1-5, with a possible D match to TRBD1 (6 bases). The CDR3 is 18 amino acids. The V gene's germline CDR1 is MDHEN and CDR2 SYDVKM. Trimming removed 4 bases from V and 4 bases from J, with 23 bases in between.

V usage is TRBV18 and J usage is TRBJ2-3; a possible D gene is TRBD2 (5 bases). V was clipped by 0 bases and J by 6 bases, with 13 bases between them. There are 15 residues in the CDR3. The V gene's germline CDR1 is KGHSH and CDR2 LQKENI. CDR3 nucleotides: TGTGCCAGCTCACCACCGCGGGCAGGAGGCGATACGCAGTATTTT. It translates to CASSPPRAGGDTQYF.

This chain uses TRBV6-1 with TRBJ2-5, with D tentatively TRBD1 (6 bases). There are 14 residues in the CDR3. Germline V lookup: CDR1 MNHNS, CDR2 SASEGT. With 7 bases removed from V and 7 bases from J, the gap between germline ends came to 19 bases. CDR3 in DNA: TGTGCCAGCATTTCCGATGGGGGCGTCGGGACCCAGTACTTC. This codes for CASISDGGVGTQYF.

The sample holds one count of this clone. The chain is built from TRBV2 and TRBJ2-3, with a weak D call TRBD2 (5 bases). Germline CDR1 is SNHLY and CDR2 is FYNNEI. The CDR3 has 15 residues. Deletions cut 8 bases from V and 4 bases from J, with 19 bases between. CDR3 sequence (DNA): TGTGCCAGCCGAACCCGGGCCTTGAGGGCAGATACGCAGTATTTT. This gives the protein CASRTRALRADTQYF. Full variable domain (rest looked up from reference TRBV2 and TRBJ2-3): EPEVTQTPSHQVTQMGQEVILRCVPISNHLYFYWYRQILGQKVEFLVSFYNNEISEKSEIFDDQFSVERPDGSNFTLKIRSTKLEDSAMYFCASRTRALRADTQYFGPGTRLTVL.

This clone was seen only once. The chain recombines TRBV9 with TRBJ1-1; a possible D gene is TRBD1 (5 bases). This CDR3 region has 16 residues. Trimming shortened V by 4 bases and J by 1 base, and 17 bases separated the two germline ends. CDR1 and CDR2 from the germline V gene are SGDLS and YYNGEE. CDR3: CASSPNPQVTNTEAFF. In DNA form, the CDR3 reads TGTGCCAGCAGCCCGAACCCACAGGTAACGAACACTGAAGCTTTCTTT.

This clone showed up just a few times. The chain combines TRBV6-1 with TRBJ2-2, with D tentatively TRBD2 (5 bases). The CDR3 runs 13 residues. Germline-derived CDR1 and CDR2 are MNHNS and SASEGT. V was clipped by 7 bases and J by 3 bases, with 9 bases between them. CDR3 coding DNA: TGTGCCAGCACCAGCGGATACACCGGGGAGCTGTTTTTT. It yields the protein CASTSGYTGELFF.

The genes are TRBV30 and TRBJ1-2, with a weak D call TRBD1 (5 bases). The CDR3 spans 14 residues. Germline lookup yields CDR1 GTSNPN and CDR2 SVGIG (reference sequence). The V and J ends lost 0 bases and 0 bases respectively, with 8 bases between them. CDR3 residues: CAWSVGAANYGYTF. In nucleotides, the CDR3 is TGTGCCTGGAGTGTAGGGGCGGCTAACTATGGCTACACCTTC.

The CDR3 nucleotides are TGCGCCAGCAGCTGGGCCTCAATGCCAGCGGGGGGCTCCTACGAGCAGTACTTC. It encodes CASSWASMPAGGSYEQYF. The gene calls are TRBV5-1 and TRBJ2-7; 9 bases match TRBD2. Germline V CDR1 and CDR2: SGHRS, YFSETQ. The length of the CDR3 is 18 residues. V gave up 3 bases and J gave up 0 bases; unmatched junction bases: 13.

The chain carries TRBV27 and TRBJ2-6; 10 bases match TRBD1. With V trimmed by 2 bases and J by 1 base, 8 bases remained unmatched. Germline lookup yields CDR1 MNHEY and CDR2 SMNVEV (reference sequence). This CDR3 has 19 residues. DNA of the CDR3: TGTGCCAGCAGTTTAATCCCGGGACAGGGGTTGTCTGGGGCCAACGTCCTGACTTTC. Its protein is CASSLIPGQGLSGANVLTF. The full variable domain, rest sourced from reference TRBV27 and TRBJ2-6, is EAQVTQNPRYLITVTGKKLTVTCSQNMNHEYMSWYRQDPGLGLRQIYYSMNVEVTDKGDVPEGYKVSRKEKRNFPLILESPSPNQTSLYFCASSLIPGQGLSGANVLTFGAGSRLTVL.

The chain recombines TRBV27 with TRBJ2-5, with TRBD1 identical over 12 bases. The CDR3 extends over 14 amino acids. V lost 7 bases, J lost 11 bases, and 11 bases stayed unmatched. CDR1 and CDR2 from the germline V gene are MNHEY and SMNVEV (reference sequence). The CDR3 is CASTSRDRGREQYF. The CDR3 DNA reads as TGTGCCAGCACCTCCCGGGACAGGGGGCGGGAGCAGTACTTC.

The gene calls are TRBV6-1 and TRBJ1-1; D perhaps matches TRBD1 (5 bases). Germline V gives CDR1 MNHNS, CDR2 SASEGT. Between the trimmed V and J ends, which lost 7 bases and 3 bases, there was a span of 15 bases. The CDR3 is 14 amino acids. The CDR3 loop reads CASIGPQGYTEAFF. CDR3 nucleotide sequence: TGTGCCAGCATCGGGCCTCAGGGATACACTGAAGCTTTCTTT.